This section outlines one T cell receptor beta chain sequence together with its context. The antigen it binds to is not known. Base qualities are not provided; no much larger clone lies one nucleotide away. The data originate from a study of cytotoxic CD8 clonotypes in ibrutinib-treated CLL (dated by TCRdb to the early 2020s). Notes on the research overall: The cohort had over ten relapsed/refractory and some 15 treatment-naive patients; around 17 were IGHV unmutated. On average, each sample yielded hundreds of thousands of productive templates and under 95,000 productive rearrangements. Every sample from remission and from progressive disease was obtained while the patients were still on ibrutinib. Samples at response were collected after a median of roughly 13 months of treatment, with a range of roughly 6 to 36 months. Longitudinal samples were obtainable from about 30% of the 86 participants in the trial. Responses were partial in some 24 patients and complete in 2; after median approximately 66 months follow-up, about 14 stayed in remission and about twelve progressed. Cryopreserved peripheral blood mononuclear cells were obtained prior to treatment, at the time of response, and at either disease progression or sustained remission. Overall study results and their limits: Public clonotypes were rare and either shrank or stayed stable during treatment, and the rise in clonality at ibrutinib response reflected expansion of private clonotypes. At baseline, clonality was higher than in age-matched healthy donors and showed a strong correlation with circulating CD8+ T-cell counts. Sampling times were not matched between sustained-remission and progressing patients, and lymph node repertoires were not studied. Clonality increased at ibrutinib response, stayed stable in sustained remission, and fell back toward baseline at progression.

The CDR3 measures 13 amino acids from cysteine to phenylalanine. Only the CDR3 DNA is retained, 39 bases long and in frame from the first base. Cut back by 4 bases and 0 bases, the V and J ends lie 6 bases apart. The germline V gene specifies KGHSH as CDR1 and LQKENI as CDR2. Roughly 1.8 micrograms of genomic DNA were extracted from cryopreserved PBMCs for TCR beta library preparation. Longitudinal blood samples from CLL patients on ibrutinib monotherapy were analyzed using high-throughput TCR beta sequencing. The patients were enrolled in a single-center, open-label phase 2 trial of ibrutinib monotherapy. Each clonotype received, on average, 10x coverage in deep resolution sequencing performed on a MiSeq, where the target depth lay between 1 in 1 million and 1 in 200,000 T cells. The immunoSEQ hsTCRB Kit was used to generate the TCR beta libraries. As for the original processing: ImmunoSEQ Data Assistant and ImmunoSEQ Analyzer were used for data analysis, and V, D and J genes were assigned according to IMGT definitions. Clonality, with values ranging from 0 to 1, was calculated as one minus the normalized Shannon entropy of productive rearrangement frequencies. Public clonotype analysis was restricted to overrepresented clonotypes comprising at least 0.05% of each patient's repertoire. Fewer than 15 repertoires from age-matched healthy donors, obtained from immuneACCESS, served as clonality controls. TCRdb mirrors the immuneACCESS table, restricted to in-frame sequences. Some clones are absent from its copies; in checked studies, under half trace to an unresolved V gene, and the reason for the others is unknown. Clone size and the V and J calls come from that table; the DNA yielded D and trimming. The sample table contains fewer than 400,000 clones; only one count was recorded for over 60% of them. The top ten clones comprise roughly 6% of the sample.

The chain is made from TRBV18 and TRBJ1-1; there is no confident call for the D gene. This receptor was identified in a human donor with chronic lymphocytic leukemia. The sample was PBMCs, taken after 36 months of ibrutinib treatment. DNA sequence: TGTGCCAGCTCACAGGCAATGAACACTGAAGCTTTCTTT. This is translated as CASSQAMNTEAFF. Supplemented by the reference TRBV18 and TRBJ1-1 proteins around the CDR3, the complete variable domain is NAGVMQNPRHLVRRRGQEARLRCSPMKGHSHVYWYRQLPEEGLKFMVYLQKENIIDESGMPKERFSAEFPKEGPSILRIQQVVRGDSAAYFCASSQAMNTEAFFGQGTRLTVV.